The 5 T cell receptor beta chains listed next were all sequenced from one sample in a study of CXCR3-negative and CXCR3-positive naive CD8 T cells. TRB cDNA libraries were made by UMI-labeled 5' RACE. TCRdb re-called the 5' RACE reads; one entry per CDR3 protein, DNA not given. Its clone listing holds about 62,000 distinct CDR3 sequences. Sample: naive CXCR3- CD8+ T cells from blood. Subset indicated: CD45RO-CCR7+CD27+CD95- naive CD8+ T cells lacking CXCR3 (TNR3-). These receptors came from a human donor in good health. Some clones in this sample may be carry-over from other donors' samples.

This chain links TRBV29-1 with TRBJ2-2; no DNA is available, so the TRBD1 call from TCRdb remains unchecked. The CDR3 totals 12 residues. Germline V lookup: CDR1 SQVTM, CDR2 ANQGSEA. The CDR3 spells CSATGAGGELFF.

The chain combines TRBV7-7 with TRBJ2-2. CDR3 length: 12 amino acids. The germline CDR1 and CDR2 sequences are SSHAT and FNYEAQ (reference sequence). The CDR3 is CASRGFSGELFF.

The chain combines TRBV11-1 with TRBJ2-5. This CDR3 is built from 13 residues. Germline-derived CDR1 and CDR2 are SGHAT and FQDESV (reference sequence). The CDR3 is CASSLNYGETQYF.

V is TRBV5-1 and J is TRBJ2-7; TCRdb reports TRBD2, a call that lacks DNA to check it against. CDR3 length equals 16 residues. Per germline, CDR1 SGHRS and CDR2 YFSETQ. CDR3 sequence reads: CASSLTSGTSSYEQYF.

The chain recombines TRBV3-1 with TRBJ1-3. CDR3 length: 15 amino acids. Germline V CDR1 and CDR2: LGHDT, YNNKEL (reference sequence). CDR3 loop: CASSRGTESGNTIYF.